This TCR beta chain was identified during a study of T cells in Graves' hyperthyroidism and ophthalmopathy. This clonotype was picked up many times. V was clipped by 3 bases and J by 6 bases; unmatched bases: 9. Germline CDR1 SGHRS, CDR2 YFSETQ. The CDR3 loop spans 14 amino acids. The CDR3 regions of TCR beta were amplified from RNA transcripts. First-round RT-PCR with HTBI primers amplified the TCR CDR3 region. TCRdb fed the multiplex PCR reads into MiXCR, producing one record per CDR3 protein. The table has approximately 400,000 distinct CDR3 sequences, under 20% seen once; the top ten hold about 3.7%.

The TCR sequence derives from a woman in her late teens or twenties with Graves' hyperthyroidism. The chain links TRBV5-1 to TRBJ2-7; 7 bases agree with TRBD1. Sequences were obtained from blood. The CDR3 here is CASSSGTDLGEQYF. The CDR3, as DNA: TGCGCCAGCAGCTCCGGGACAGATCTCGGCGAGCAGTACTTC.